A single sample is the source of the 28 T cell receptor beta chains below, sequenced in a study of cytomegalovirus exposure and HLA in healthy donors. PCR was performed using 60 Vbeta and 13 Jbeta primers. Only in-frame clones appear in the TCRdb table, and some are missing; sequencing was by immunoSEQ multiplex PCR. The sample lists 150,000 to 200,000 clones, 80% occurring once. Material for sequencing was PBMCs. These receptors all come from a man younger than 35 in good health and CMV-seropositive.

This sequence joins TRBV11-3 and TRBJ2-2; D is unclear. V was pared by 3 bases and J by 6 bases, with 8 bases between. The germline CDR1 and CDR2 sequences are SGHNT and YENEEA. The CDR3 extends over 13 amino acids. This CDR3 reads CASSFWLAGELFF. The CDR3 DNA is TGTGCCAGCAGCTTTTGGCTCGCCGGGGAGCTGTTTTTT.

CDR3 nucleotides: TGTGCCTGGAGACCGGAGTTACACCCTTACGAGCAGTACTTC. Translating it yields CAWRPELHPYEQYF. The chain links TRBV30 to TRBJ2-7; no firm D call. The CDR3 extends over 14 amino acids. The germline CDR1 and CDR2 sequences are GTSNPN and SVGIG (reference sequence). The V and J ends lost 3 bases and 4 bases respectively, with 16 bases between them. Complete variable domain (other parts from reference TRBV30 and TRBJ2-7): SQTIHQWPATLVQPVGSPLSLECTVEGTSNPNLYWYRQAAGRGLQLLFYSVGIGQISSEVPQNLSASRPQDRQFILSSKKLLLSDSGFYLCAWRPELHPYEQYFGPGTRLTVT.

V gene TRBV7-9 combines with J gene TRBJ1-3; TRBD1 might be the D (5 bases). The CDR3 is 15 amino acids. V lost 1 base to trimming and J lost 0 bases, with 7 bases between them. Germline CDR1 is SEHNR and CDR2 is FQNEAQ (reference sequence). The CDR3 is CASSLEGFSGNTIYF. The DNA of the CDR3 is TGTGCCAGCAGCTTAGAGGGGTTCTCTGGAAACACCATATATTTT.

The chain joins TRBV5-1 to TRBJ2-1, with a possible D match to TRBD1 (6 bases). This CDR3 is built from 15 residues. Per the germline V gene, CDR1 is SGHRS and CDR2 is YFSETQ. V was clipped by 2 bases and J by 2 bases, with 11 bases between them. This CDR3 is CASSFEWGPYNEQFF. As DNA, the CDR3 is TGCGCCAGCAGCTTTGAGTGGGGGCCCTACAATGAGCAGTTCTTC.

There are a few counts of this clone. This CDR3 reads CASSQGRTASPEAFF. The CDR3 region has the DNA TGCGCCAGCAGCCAAGGAAGGACAGCCAGTCCCGAAGCTTTCTTT. V is TRBV4-1 and J is TRBJ1-1, with D possibly being TRBD1 (6 bases). The CDR3 contains 15 residues. With 1 base removed from V and 8 bases from J, the gap between germline ends came to 17 bases. The germline CDR1 and CDR2 sequences are MGHRA and YSYEKL.

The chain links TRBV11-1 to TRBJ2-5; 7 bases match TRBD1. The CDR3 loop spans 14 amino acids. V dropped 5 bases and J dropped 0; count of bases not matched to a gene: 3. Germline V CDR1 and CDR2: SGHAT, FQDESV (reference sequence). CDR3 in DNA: TGTGCCAGCAGCCCACAGGGGCACCAAGAGACCCAGTACTTC. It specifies CASSPQGHQETQYF.

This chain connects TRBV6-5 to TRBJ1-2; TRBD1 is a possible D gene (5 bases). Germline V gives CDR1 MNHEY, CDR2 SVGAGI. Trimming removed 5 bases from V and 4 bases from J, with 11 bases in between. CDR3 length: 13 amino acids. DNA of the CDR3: TGTGCCAGCAGTCCTCGACAGCTCTATGGCTACACCTTC. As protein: CASSPRQLYGYTF.

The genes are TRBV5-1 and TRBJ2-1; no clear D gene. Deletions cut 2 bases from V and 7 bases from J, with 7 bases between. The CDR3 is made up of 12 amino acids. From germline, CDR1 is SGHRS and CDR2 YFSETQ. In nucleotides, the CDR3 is TGCGCCAGCAGCTTTGGCGGAAATGAGCAGTTCTTC. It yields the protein CASSFGGNEQFF.

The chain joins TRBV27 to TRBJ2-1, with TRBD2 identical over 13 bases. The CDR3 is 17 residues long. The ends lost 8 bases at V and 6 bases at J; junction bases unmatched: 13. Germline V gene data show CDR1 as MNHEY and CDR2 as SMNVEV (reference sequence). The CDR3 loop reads CASGKLPGLAGPNEQFF. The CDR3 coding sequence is TGTGCCAGCGGAAAGCTACCGGGACTAGCGGGACCCAATGAGCAGTTCTTC.

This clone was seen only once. CDR3 amino acids: CASSLDAGVNEQFF. CDR3 DNA sequence: TGTGCCAGCAGCTTAGACGCGGGAGTCAATGAGCAGTTCTTC. This chain links TRBV7-9 with TRBJ2-1; 7 bases fit TRBD2. The V gene end was trimmed by 1 base and the J gene end by 6 bases; junction bases not matched to a gene: 3. This CDR3 region has 14 residues. Germline values: CDR1 SEHNR, CDR2 FQNEAQ (reference sequence).

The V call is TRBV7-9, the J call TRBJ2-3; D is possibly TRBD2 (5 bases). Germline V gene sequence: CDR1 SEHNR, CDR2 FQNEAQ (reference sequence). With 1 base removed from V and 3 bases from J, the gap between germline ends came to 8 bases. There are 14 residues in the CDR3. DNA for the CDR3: TGTGCCAGCAGCTTAGTCGGGGTAACAGATACGCAGTATTTT. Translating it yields CASSLVGVTDTQYF.

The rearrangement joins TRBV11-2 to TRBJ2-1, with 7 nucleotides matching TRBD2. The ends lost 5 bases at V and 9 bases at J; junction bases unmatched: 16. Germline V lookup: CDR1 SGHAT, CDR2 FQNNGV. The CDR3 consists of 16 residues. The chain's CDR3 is CASSQAGSGTWGEQFF. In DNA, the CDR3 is TGTGCCAGCAGCCAGGCGGGCAGCGGGACTTGGGGTGAGCAGTTCTTC.

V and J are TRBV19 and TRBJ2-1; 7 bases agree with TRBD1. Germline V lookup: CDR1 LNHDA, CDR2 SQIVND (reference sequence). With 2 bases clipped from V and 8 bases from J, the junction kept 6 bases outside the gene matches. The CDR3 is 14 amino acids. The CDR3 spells CASSIRQGSDEQFF. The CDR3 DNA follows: TGTGCCAGTAGTATACGACAGGGTTCGGATGAGCAGTTCTTC.

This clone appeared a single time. The CDR3 here is CASRYRTGNSYEQYF. CDR3 DNA sequence: TGTGCCAGCAGATACCGGACAGGGAACTCCTACGAGCAGTACTTC. This chain links TRBV2 with TRBJ2-7, with 8 bases aligning to TRBD1. Germline CDR1 and CDR2: SNHLY and FYNNEI. Trimming took 6 bases from V and 0 from J; bases not matched to a gene: 7. The CDR3 extends over 15 amino acids.

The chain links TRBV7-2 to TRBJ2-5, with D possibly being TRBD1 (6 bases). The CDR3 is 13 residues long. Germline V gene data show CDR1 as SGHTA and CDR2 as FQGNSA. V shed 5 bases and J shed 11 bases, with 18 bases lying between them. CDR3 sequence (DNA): TGTGCCAGCAGCATTACAGGGCTGGGGGAGCAGTACTTC. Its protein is CASSITGLGEQYF.

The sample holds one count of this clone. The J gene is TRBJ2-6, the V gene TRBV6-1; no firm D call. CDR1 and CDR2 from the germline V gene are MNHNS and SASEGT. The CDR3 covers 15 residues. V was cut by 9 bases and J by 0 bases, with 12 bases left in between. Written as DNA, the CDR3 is TGTGCCAGTAGAACCGGAGTCTCTGGGGCCAACGTCCTGACTTTC. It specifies CASRTGVSGANVLTF.

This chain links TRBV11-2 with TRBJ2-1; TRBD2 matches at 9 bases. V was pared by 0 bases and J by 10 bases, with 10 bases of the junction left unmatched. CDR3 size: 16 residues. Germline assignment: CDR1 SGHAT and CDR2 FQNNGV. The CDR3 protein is CASSLDWTGSGGEQFF. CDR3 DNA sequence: TGTGCCAGCAGCTTAGATTGGACGGGGAGCGGGGGGGAGCAGTTCTTC.

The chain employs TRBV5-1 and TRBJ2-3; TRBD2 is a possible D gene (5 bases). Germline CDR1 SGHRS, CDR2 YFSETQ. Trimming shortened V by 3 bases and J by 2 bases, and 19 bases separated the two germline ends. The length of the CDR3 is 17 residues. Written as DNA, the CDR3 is TGCGCCAGCAGCTCGGGGTACGGCCAGCCCGACACAGATACGCAGTATTTT. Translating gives CASSSGYGQPDTDTQYF.

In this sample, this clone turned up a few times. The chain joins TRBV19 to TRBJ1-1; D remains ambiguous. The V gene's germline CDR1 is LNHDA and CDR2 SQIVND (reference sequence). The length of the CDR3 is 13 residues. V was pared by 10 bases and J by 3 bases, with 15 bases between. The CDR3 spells CATAWEPHTEAFF. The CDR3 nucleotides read TGTGCCACAGCCTGGGAGCCCCACACTGAAGCTTTCTTT. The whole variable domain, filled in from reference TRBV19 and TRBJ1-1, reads DGGITQSPKYLFRKEGQNVTLSCEQNLNHDAMYWYRQDPGQGLRLIYYSQIVNDFQKGDIAEGYSVSREKKESFPLTVTSAQKNPTAFYLCATAWEPHTEAFFGQGTRLTVV.

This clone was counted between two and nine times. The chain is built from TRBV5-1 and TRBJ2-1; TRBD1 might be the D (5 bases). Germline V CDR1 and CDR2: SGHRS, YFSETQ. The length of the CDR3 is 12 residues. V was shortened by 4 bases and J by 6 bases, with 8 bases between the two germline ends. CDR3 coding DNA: TGCGCCAGCAGCCGGACATTCAATGAGCAGTTCTTC. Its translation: CASSRTFNEQFF.

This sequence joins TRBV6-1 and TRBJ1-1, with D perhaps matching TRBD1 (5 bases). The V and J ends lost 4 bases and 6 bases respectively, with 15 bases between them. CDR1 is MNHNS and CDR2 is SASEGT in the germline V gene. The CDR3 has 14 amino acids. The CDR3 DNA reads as TGTGCCAGCAGTGGTCCCCGGGGGGGTTCTGAAGCTTTCTTT. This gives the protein CASSGPRGGSEAFF.

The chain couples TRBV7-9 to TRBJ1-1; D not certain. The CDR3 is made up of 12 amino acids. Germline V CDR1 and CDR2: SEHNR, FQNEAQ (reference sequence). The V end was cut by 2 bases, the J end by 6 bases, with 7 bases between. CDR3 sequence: CASSLPESEAFF. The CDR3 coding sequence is TGTGCCAGCAGCTTACCGGAGTCTGAAGCTTTCTTT.

The CDR3 loop reads CASSSSIRVGANVLTF. The CDR3 nucleotides are TGTGCCAGTAGTTCGAGTATTAGAGTGGGGGCCAACGTCCTGACTTTC. The rearrangement joins TRBV19 to TRBJ2-6; no clear D gene. V dropped 5 bases and J dropped 4 bases, with 15 bases sitting between them. Germline V CDR1 and CDR2: LNHDA, SQIVND (reference sequence). The CDR3 contains 16 residues.

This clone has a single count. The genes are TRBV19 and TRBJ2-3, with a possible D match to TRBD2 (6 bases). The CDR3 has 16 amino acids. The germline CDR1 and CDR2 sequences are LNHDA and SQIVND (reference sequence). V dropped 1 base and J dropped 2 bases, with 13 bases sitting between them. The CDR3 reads CASSIVPGVTTDTQYF. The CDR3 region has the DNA TGTGCCAGTAGTATAGTGCCGGGAGTTACCACAGATACGCAGTATTTT.

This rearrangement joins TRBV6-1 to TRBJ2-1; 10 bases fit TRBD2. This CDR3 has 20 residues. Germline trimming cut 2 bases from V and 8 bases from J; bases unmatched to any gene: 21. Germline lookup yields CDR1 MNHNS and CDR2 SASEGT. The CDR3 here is CASSEPDVQDTSGVLDEQFF. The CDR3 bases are TGTGCCAGCAGTGAACCCGACGTACAGGATACTAGCGGGGTTTTGGATGAGCAGTTCTTC.

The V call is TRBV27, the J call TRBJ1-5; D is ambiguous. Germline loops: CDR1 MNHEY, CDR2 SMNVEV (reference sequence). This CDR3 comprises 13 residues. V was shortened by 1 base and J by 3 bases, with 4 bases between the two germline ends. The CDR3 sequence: CASSLFNNQPQHF. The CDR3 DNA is TGTGCCAGCAGTTTATTCAACAATCAGCCCCAGCATTTT.

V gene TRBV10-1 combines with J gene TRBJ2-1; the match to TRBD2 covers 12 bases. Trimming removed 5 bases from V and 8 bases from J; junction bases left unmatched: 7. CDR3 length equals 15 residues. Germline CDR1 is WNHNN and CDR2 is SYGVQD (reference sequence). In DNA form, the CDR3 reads TGCGCCAGCAGTCAACTAGCGGGAGGTGGCGATGAGCAGTTCTTC. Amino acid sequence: CASSQLAGGGDEQFF.

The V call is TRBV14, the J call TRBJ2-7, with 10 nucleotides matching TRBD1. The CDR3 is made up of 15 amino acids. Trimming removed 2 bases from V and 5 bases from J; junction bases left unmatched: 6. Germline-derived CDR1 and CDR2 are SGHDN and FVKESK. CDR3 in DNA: TGTGCCAGCAGCCAAAGGGACAGGGGAGGAAACGAGCAGTACTTC. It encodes CASSQRDRGGNEQYF. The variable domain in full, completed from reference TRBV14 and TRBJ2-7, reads EAGVTQFPSHSVIEKGQTVTLRCDPISGHDNLYWYRRVMGKEIKFLLHFVKESKQDESGMPNNRFLAERTGGTYSTLKVQPAELEDSGVYFCASSQRDRGGNEQYFGPGTRLTVT.